This is a list of T cell receptor beta chains from one sample in a study of shared clonotypes between healthy human individuals. This table comes from immunoSEQ multiplex PCR, and its TCRdb copy is limited to in-frame clones, with some not included. The sample lists over 2,000,000 clones; 93% were seen once. Specimen: naive CD8+ T cells from PBMCs. The receptors shown here come from a young man in good health. Some clones in this sample may be carry-over from other donors' samples. Each CDR3 is given with its conserved first and last residue. A D gene is named only where the DNA matches it firmly. Clone size, where shown, is once, few, many, or a class for clones that have expanded.

TRBJ2-1 TRBD1 once TRBV9 CASSGGGTGDYNEQFF TGTGCCAGCAGCGGTGGGGGGACAGGAGATTACAATGAGCAGTTCTTC
TRBJ2-3 - once TRBV7-8 CASSLVGTPRDTQYF TGTGCCAGCAGCTTAGTGGGTACCCCGCGAGATACGCAGTATTTT
TRBJ1-4 - - TRBV7-8 CASSHRQEKLFF TGTGCCAGCAGCCATAGACAGGAAAAACTGTTTTTT
TRBJ1-1 - - TRBV5-1 CASSLGRGVNAEAFF TGCGCCAGCAGCTTGGGGCGCGGGGTGAACGCTGAAGCTTTCTTT
TRBJ2-1 - - TRBV30 CAWSVRVSYNEQFF TGTGCCTGGAGTGTAAGGGTTTCCTACAATGAGCAGTTCTTC
TRBJ2-1 TRBD2 - TRBV9 CASSATLAGADNEQFF TGTGCCAGCAGCGCCACACTAGCGGGAGCCGACAATGAGCAGTTCTTC
TRBJ1-2 TRBD1 - TRBV28 CASSLLPEGADGYTF TGTGCCAGCAGTTTACTCCCCGAGGGGGCCGATGGCTACACCTTC
TRBJ2-6 - - TRBV9 CASSVEGAGANVLTF TGTGCCAGCAGCGTGGAGGGAGCTGGGGCCAACGTCCTGACTTTC
TRBJ2-2 - - TRBV5-4 CASSFKANTGELFF TGTGCCAGCAGCTTCAAAGCGAACACCGGGGAGCTGTTTTTT
TRBJ2-1 - - TRBV13 CASTPAGWEDINEQFF TGTGCCAGCACCCCCGCGGGATGGGAAGACATCAATGAGCAGTTCTTC
TRBJ2-7 - - TRBV7-2 CASSPTWGVPTYEQYF TGTGCCAGCAGCCCCACCTGGGGGGTCCCCACCTACGAGCAGTACTTC
TRBJ1-4 - - TRBV7-9 CASSPPWTTNEKLFF TGTGCCAGCAGCCCCCCCTGGACAACTAATGAAAAACTGTTTTTT
TRBJ2-1 TRBD2 - TRBV4-2 CASSQDPKREGYNEQFF TGTGCCAGCAGCCAAGATCCCAAGCGGGAGGGATACAATGAGCAGTTCTTC
TRBJ2-3 - - TRBV11-2 CASSVWRVNTDTQYF TGTGCCAGCAGCGTCTGGCGGGTTAACACAGATACGCAGTATTTT
TRBJ2-7 TRBD2 - TRBV29-1 CSVAPGGGYEQYF TGCAGCGTTGCACCGGGAGGTGGTTACGAGCAGTACTTC
TRBJ2-1 - - TRBV7-9 CASSLIDFNNEQFF TGTGCCAGCAGCTTAATCGACTTCAACAATGAGCAGTTCTTC
TRBJ1-5 - - TRBV19 CASSLPQELNQPQHF TGTGCCAGTAGCCTACCTCAAGAGTTGAATCAGCCCCAGCATTTT
TRBJ2-7 - - TRBV11-2 CASSPAPGRGPYEQYF TGTGCCAGCAGCCCCGCCCCGGGACGGGGACCCTACGAGCAGTACTTC
TRBJ1-5 - - TRBV19 CASSISQIRGLPQHF TGTGCCAGTAGTATCTCCCAGATCCGGGGTCTGCCCCAGCATTTT
TRBJ1-4 - few TRBV11-2 CASSPRTDEKLFF TGTGCCAGCAGCCCTAGGACGGATGAAAAACTGTTTTTT
TRBJ2-7 TRBD2 - TRBV10-1 CASSEGSGAYEQYF TGCGCCAGCAGTGAGGGGAGCGGGGCCTACGAGCAGTACTTC
TRBJ2-7 - - TRBV28 CASSLFTGEQYF TGTGCCAGCAGTTTATTTACGGGAGAGCAGTACTTC
TRBJ2-1 - once TRBV7-9 CASSRANEQFF TGTGCCAGCAGCAGAGCCAATGAGCAGTTCTTC
TRBJ2-5 - - TRBV7-8 CASSPRTLQETQYF TGTGCCAGCAGCCCCCGGACGCTCCAAGAGACCCAGTACTTC
TRBJ2-7 - once TRBV19 CASSISTTYEQYF TGTGCCAGTAGTATTTCTACGACCTACGAGCAGTACTTC
TRBJ2-5 - - TRBV5-1 CASSILPGTAMGEQYF TGCGCCAGCAGCATCCTGCCAGGGACCGCGATGGGGGAGCAGTACTTC
TRBJ2-1 - - TRBV4-3 CASSQDGGVVYNEQFF TGCGCCAGCAGCCAAGACGGGGGAGTGGTCTACAATGAGCAGTTCTTC